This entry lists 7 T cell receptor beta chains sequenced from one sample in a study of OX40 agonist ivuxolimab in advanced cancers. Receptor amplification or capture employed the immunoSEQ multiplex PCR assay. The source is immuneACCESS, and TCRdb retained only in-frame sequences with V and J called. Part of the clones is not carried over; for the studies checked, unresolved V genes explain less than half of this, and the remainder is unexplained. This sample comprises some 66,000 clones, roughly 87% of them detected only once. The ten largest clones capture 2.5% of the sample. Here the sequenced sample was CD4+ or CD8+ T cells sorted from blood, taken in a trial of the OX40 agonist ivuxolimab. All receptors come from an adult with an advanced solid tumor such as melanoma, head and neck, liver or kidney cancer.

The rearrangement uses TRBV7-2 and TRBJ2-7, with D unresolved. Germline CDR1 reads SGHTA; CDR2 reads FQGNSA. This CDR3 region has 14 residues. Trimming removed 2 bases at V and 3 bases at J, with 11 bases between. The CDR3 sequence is CASSLNGPLYEQYF. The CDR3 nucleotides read TGTGCCAGCAGCTTAAACGGACCTCTCTACGAGCAGTACTTC.

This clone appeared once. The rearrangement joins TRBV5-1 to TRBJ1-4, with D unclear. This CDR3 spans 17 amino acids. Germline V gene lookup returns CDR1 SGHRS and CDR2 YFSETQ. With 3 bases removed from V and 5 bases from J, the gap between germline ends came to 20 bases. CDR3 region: CASSSGSTRAANEKLFF. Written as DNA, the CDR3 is TGCGCCAGCAGCTCAGGATCCACACGCGCGGCGAATGAAAAACTGTTTTTT.

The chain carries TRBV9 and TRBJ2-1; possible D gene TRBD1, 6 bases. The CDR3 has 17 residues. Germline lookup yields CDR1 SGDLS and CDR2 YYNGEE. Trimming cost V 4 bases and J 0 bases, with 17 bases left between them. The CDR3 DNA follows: TGTGCCAGCAGCTCGCGACAGGACGCGAGCTCCTACAATGAGCAGTTCTTC. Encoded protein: CASSSRQDASSYNEQFF.

The CDR3 DNA reads TGTGCCAGTAGTCCCGACGTCGGCAGAGCCCTACTCATGAACACTGAAGCTTTCTTT. Residues: CASSPDVGRALLMNTEAFF. V gene TRBV19 combines with J gene TRBJ1-1; D is unclear. The CDR3 spans 19 residues. V was clipped by 5 bases and J by 0 bases, with 25 bases between them. The germline CDR1 and CDR2 sequences are LNHDA and SQIVND (reference sequence). The complete variable domain, with remaining parts taken from reference TRBV19 and TRBJ1-1, reads DGGITQSPKYLFRKEGQNVTLSCEQNLNHDAMYWYRQDPGQGLRLIYYSQIVNDFQKGDIAEGYSVSREKKESFPLTVTSAQKNPTAFYLCASSPDVGRALLMNTEAFFGQGTRLTVV.

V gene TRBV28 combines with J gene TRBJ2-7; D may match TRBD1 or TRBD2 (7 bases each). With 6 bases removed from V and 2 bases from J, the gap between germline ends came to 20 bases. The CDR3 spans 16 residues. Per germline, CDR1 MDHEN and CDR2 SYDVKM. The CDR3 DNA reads TGTGCCAGCAGCCGAAGCGGGACAGTAAGAGCCTACGAGCAGTACTTC. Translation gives CASSRSGTVRAYEQYF.

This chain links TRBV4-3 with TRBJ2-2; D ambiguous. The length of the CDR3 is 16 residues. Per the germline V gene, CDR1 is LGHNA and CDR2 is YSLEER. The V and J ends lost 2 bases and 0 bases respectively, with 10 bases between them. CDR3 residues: CASSQHYPTNTGELFF. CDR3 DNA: TGCGCCAGCAGCCAACACTACCCTACGAACACCGGGGAGCTGTTTTTT.

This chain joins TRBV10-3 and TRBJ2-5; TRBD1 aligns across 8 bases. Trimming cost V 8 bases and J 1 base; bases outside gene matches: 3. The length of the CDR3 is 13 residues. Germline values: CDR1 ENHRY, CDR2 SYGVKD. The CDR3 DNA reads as TGTGCCATCGGGACAGGTCTCCAAGAGACCCAGTACTTC. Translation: CAIGTGLQETQYF.